These 22 T cell receptor beta chains share one sample of origin, sequenced in a study of blood T cell repertoires in COVID-19. Profiling relied on immunoSEQ multiplex PCR, and the TCRdb table lists in-frame clones only, not all of them. This table holds about 72,000 clones, approximately 84% found once. The sequenced sample consisted of peripheral blood. The receptors were sampled from a man between 65 and 85 years old with active or convalescent COVID-19.

The J gene is TRBJ2-6, the V gene TRBV11-2, with D maybe TRBD2 (5 bases). Germline V gives CDR1 SGHAT, CDR2 FQNNGV. Trimming left V 5 bases short and J 10 bases short, with 12 bases between. The CDR3 is made up of 13 amino acids. This CDR3 is CASSPGLGNVLTF. CDR3 nucleotides: TGTGCCAGCAGCCCGGGATTGGGTAACGTCCTGACTTTC. Full variable domain (rest looked up from reference TRBV11-2 and TRBJ2-6): EAGVAQSPRYKIIEKRQSVAFWCNPISGHATLYWYQQILGQGPKLLIQFQNNGVVDDSQLPKDRFSAERLKGVDSTLKIQPAKLEDSAVYLCASSPGLGNVLTFGAGSRLTVL.

The CDR3 here is CASSLGGEETQYF. CDR3 in DNA: TGTGCCAGCAGCCTGGGGGGAGAGGAGACCCAGTACTTC. This rearrangement joins TRBV9 to TRBJ2-5, with D maybe TRBD2 (6 bases). The germline V gene has CDR1 SGDLS and CDR2 YYNGEE. The CDR3 is made up of 13 amino acids. V dropped 4 bases and J dropped 5 bases, with 12 bases sitting between them.

The chain combines TRBV5-4 with TRBJ2-2, with TRBD2 identical over 9 bases. The CDR3 has 17 residues. V dropped 0 bases and J dropped 2; count of bases not matched to a gene: 5. Germline V gene sequence: CDR1 SGHNT, CDR2 YYREEE (reference sequence). In DNA, the CDR3 is TGTGCCAGCAGCTTGGGAACGACTAGCGGTAACACCGGGGAGCTGTTTTTT. Translating gives CASSLGTTSGNTGELFF.

The chain carries TRBV5-4 and TRBJ2-1; weak D call: TRBD2 (6 bases). The CDR3 consists of 14 residues. Per germline, CDR1 SGHNT and CDR2 YYREEE (reference sequence). With 0 bases removed from V and 4 bases from J, the gap between germline ends came to 8 bases. CDR3 residues: CASSLAGTYNEQFF. The DNA of the CDR3 is TGTGCCAGCAGCTTGGCCGGGACTTACAATGAGCAGTTCTTC.

This clone was picked up a small number of times. The chain carries TRBV11-2 and TRBJ2-7; 15 bases line up with TRBD2. The CDR3 length is 15 residues. V dropped 5 bases and J dropped 6; count of bases not matched to a gene: 5. Germline CDR1 and CDR2: SGHAT and FQNNGV. The CDR3 is CASSPGTSGRSEQYF. The CDR3 DNA is TGTGCCAGCAGCCCAGGGACTAGCGGGAGGAGCGAGCAGTACTTC. Variable domain in full (rest from reference TRBV11-2 and TRBJ2-7): EAGVAQSPRYKIIEKRQSVAFWCNPISGHATLYWYQQILGQGPKLLIQFQNNGVVDDSQLPKDRFSAERLKGVDSTLKIQPAKLEDSAVYLCASSPGTSGRSEQYFGPGTRLTVT.

The genes are TRBV7-9 and TRBJ1-6; TRBD1 aligns across 7 bases. V lost 5 bases to trimming and J lost 8 bases; unmatched junction nucleotides: 6. Germline loops: CDR1 SEHNR, CDR2 FQNEAQ (reference sequence). The CDR3 is 14 amino acids. The CDR3 nucleotides read TGTGCCAGCAGCCCGACAGGGAGAGATTCACCCCTCCACTTT. Its protein product is CASSPTGRDSPLHF.

This clone appeared once. V and J are TRBV13 and TRBJ2-7, with TRBD2 as a possible D gene (6 bases). V was cut by 5 bases and J by 3 bases, with 17 bases left in between. Germline-derived CDR1 and CDR2 are PRHDT and FYEKMQ (reference sequence). This CDR3 has 15 amino acids. The CDR3: CASSKSGGGFYEQYF. DNA for the CDR3: TGTGCCAGCAGCAAATCCGGTGGGGGGTTCTACGAGCAGTACTTC.

A single count supports this clone. The chain has TRBV18 and TRBJ1-5, with 7 bases aligning to TRBD1. Germline-derived CDR1 and CDR2 are KGHSH and LQKENI. Trimming took 5 bases from V and 6 from J; bases not matched to a gene: 7. This CDR3 spans 14 amino acids. CDR3 region: CASSLTGSVQPQHF. The CDR3 bases are TGTGCCAGCTCATTGACAGGGTCTGTTCAGCCCCAGCATTTT.

The gene calls are TRBV6-2 or TRBV6-3 and TRBJ2-7; D may be TRBD2 (5 bases). The CDR3 consists of 14 residues. The V and J ends lost 4 bases and 2 bases respectively, with 12 bases between them. CDR1 is MNHEY and CDR2 is SVGEGT in the germline V gene. Written as DNA, the CDR3 is TGTGCCAGCAGTTCCATGACGGGAACCTACGAGCAGTACTTC. This codes for CASSSMTGTYEQYF.

The chain has TRBV5-5 and TRBJ1-3; 7 bases match TRBD1. Trimming cost V 3 bases and J 2 bases; bases outside gene matches: 8. The germline V gene has CDR1 SGHKS and CDR2 YYEKEE (reference sequence). There are 16 residues in the CDR3. This CDR3 reads CASSSDRFSAGNTIYF. Here the CDR3 DNA reads TGTGCCAGCAGCTCGGACAGGTTTTCAGCTGGAAACACCATATATTTT.

The V call is TRBV7-2, the J call TRBJ2-1, with 8 bases that match TRBD2. Germline V lookup: CDR1 SGHTA, CDR2 FQGNSA. J was trimmed by 2 bases and V by 5 bases; bases with no gene match: 11. CDR3 length equals 17 residues. CDR3 region: CASSPRGGFSPYNEQFF. In DNA form, the CDR3 reads TGTGCCAGCAGCCCCCGGGGGGGCTTTTCCCCCTACAATGAGCAGTTCTTC. Supplemented by reference TRBV7-2 and TRBJ2-1, the full variable domain reads GAGVSQSPSNKVTEKGKDVELRCDPISGHTALYWYRQSLGQGLEFLIYFQGNSAPDKSGLPSDRFSAERTGGSVSTLTIQRTQQEDSAVYLCASSPRGGFSPYNEQFFGPGTRLTVL.

The chain is built from TRBV18 and TRBJ2-7, with D maybe TRBD2 (7 bases). Trimming shortened V by 2 bases and J by 7 bases, and 18 bases separated the two germline ends. CDR1 is KGHSH, CDR2 LQKENI, per germline. There are 15 residues in the CDR3. CDR3 in amino acids: CASSPNYSGGSEQYF. The CDR3 coding sequence is TGTGCCAGCTCACCAAATTATTCGGGGGGCAGTGAGCAGTACTTC. The whole variable domain, remainder taken from reference TRBV18 and TRBJ2-7, is NAGVMQNPRHLVRRRGQEARLRCSPMKGHSHVYWYRQLPEEGLKFMVYLQKENIIDESGMPKERFSAEFPKEGPSILRIQQVVRGDSAAYFCASSPNYSGGSEQYFGPGTRLTVT.

The gene calls are TRBV3-1 (or the pseudogene TRBV3-2) and TRBJ2-7; 7 bases are shared with TRBD1. Germline loops: CDR1 LGHDT, CDR2 YNNKEL (reference sequence). V lost 0 bases and J lost 11; bases outside the gene matches: 13. This CDR3 has 15 residues. The DNA for the CDR3 is TGTGCCAGCAGCCAAGATGGACAGGCCCTATCTAGGAAGTACTTC. Residues: CASSQDGQALSRKYF.

This clone was observed a single time. The rearrangement joins TRBV7-9 to TRBJ2-1; D call uncertain. The CDR3 spans 16 residues. Trimming removed 4 bases at V and 7 bases at J, with 20 bases between. From germline, CDR1 is SEHNR and CDR2 FQNEAQ (reference sequence). CDR3 coding DNA: TGTGCCAGCAGCTCACCGGCGGCCACCCTTTTGAATGAGCAGTTCTTC. It specifies CASSSPAATLLNEQFF.

The chain couples TRBV28 to TRBJ2-7; 9 bases are shared with TRBD1. Germline V CDR1 and CDR2: MDHEN, SYDVKM. The CDR3 is made up of 15 amino acids. V shed 8 bases and J 3 bases; nucleotides not matched to a gene: 11. CDR3 in DNA: TGTGCCAGCCACTCACCGGGACAGGGTTACTACGAGCAGTACTTC. Translation gives CASHSPGQGYYEQYF.

The genes are TRBV6-5 and TRBJ1-2; 8 bases agree with TRBD1. CDR3 length equals 12 residues. Germline lookup yields CDR1 MNHEY and CDR2 SVGAGI. The ends lost 8 bases at V and 5 bases at J; junction bases unmatched: 4. CDR3 in amino acids: CASQGAPYGYTF. For the CDR3, the DNA is TGTGCCAGCCAGGGGGCGCCTTATGGCTACACCTTC.

This rearrangement joins TRBV5-5 to TRBJ2-7; 7 nucleotides align to TRBD1. CDR3 length: 12 residues. Looked up from germline, CDR1 is SGHKS and CDR2 is YYEKEE (reference sequence). The junction had 1 base not matched to a gene; V was cut back by 4 bases and J by 3 bases. CDR3 in DNA: TGTGCCAGCAGCCGGGACAGCTACGAGCAGTACTTC. This translates into CASSRDSYEQYF. Full variable domain (missing parts from reference TRBV5-5 and TRBJ2-7): DAGVTQSPTHLIKTRGQQVTLRCSPISGHKSVSWYQQVLGQGPQFIFQYYEKEERGRGNFPDRFSARQFPNYSSELNVNALLLGDSALYLCASSRDSYEQYFGPGTRLTVT.

This clone was found once. The chain employs TRBV11-2 and TRBJ2-7; possible D gene TRBD2, 5 bases. V was cut by 1 base and J by 0 bases, with 10 bases left in between. CDR1 is SGHAT and CDR2 is FQNNGV in the germline V gene. CDR3 length equals 15 residues. Here the CDR3 reads CASSLGEGSSYEQYF. CDR3 DNA: TGTGCCAGCAGCTTAGGGGAAGGGAGCTCCTACGAGCAGTACTTC.

This clone was observed once. The chain carries TRBV7-9 and TRBJ2-3; D possibly corresponds to TRBD1 (5 bases). This CDR3 region has 18 residues. Trimming shortened V by 2 bases and J by 2 bases, and 20 bases separated the two germline ends. Germline V gene lookup returns CDR1 SEHNR and CDR2 FQNEAQ (reference sequence). The CDR3 reads CASSLSRGALPHTDTQYF. The CDR3 DNA sequence: TGTGCCAGCAGCTTAAGTAGGGGTGCCTTACCTCACACAGATACGCAGTATTTT.

The rearrangement joins TRBV27 to TRBJ2-2; D may be TRBD1 (5 bases). CDR1 is MNHEY, CDR2 SMNVEV, per germline (reference sequence). This CDR3 has 16 residues. With 7 bases removed from V and 0 bases from J, the gap between germline ends came to 15 bases. The CDR3, as DNA: TGTGCCAGCAAAATTGGACGGACAACGAACACCGGGGAGCTGTTTTTT. This gives the protein CASKIGRTTNTGELFF.

The chain uses TRBV5-1 and TRBJ2-5; TRBD1 agrees at 7 bases. The junction had 9 bases not matched to a gene; V was cut back by 5 bases and J by 5 bases. This CDR3 is built from 14 residues. Germline CDR1 reads SGHRS; CDR2 reads YFSETQ. CDR3 region: CASRGQGEFETQYF. The CDR3 DNA reads as TGCGCCAGCAGGGGTCAGGGGGAGTTTGAGACCCAGTACTTC.

The chain combines TRBV5-1 with TRBJ2-7; TRBD1 aligns across 8 bases. This CDR3 spans 15 amino acids. J gave up 0 bases and V 4 bases, and 6 bases lay outside the gene matches. CDR1 and CDR2 (germline): SGHRS, YFSETQ. This CDR3 reads CASSNRDRSSYEQYF. CDR3 in DNA: TGCGCCAGCAGCAACCGGGACAGGAGCTCCTACGAGCAGTACTTC.